These T cell receptor beta chains were read from a single sample in a study of cytomegalovirus exposure and HLA in healthy donors. The data were produced by immunoSEQ multiplex PCR, yet TCRdb's version contains in-frame clones alone and is incomplete. This repertoire shows about 180,000 clones, less than 85% found once; its top ten account for 1%. Sample: PBMCs. The receptors stem from a boy aged 2 to 10 in good health and CMV-seronegative. Both conserved end residues are part of each CDR3. The D gene is left open where the match is weak. Only some rows state a clone size, as once, few, many or a class for expanded clones.

d_call	clone_size	j_call	v_call	cdr3_nt	cdr3_aa
TRBD1	NA	TRBJ1-3	TRBV7-9	TGTGCCAGCACAGAACAGGGGGGAGGAAACACCATATATTTT	CASTEQGGGNTIYF
NA	once	TRBJ1-6	TRBV7-8	TGTGCCAGCAGCTTAGAGAGGGAATCACCCCTCCACTTT	CASSLERESPLHF
NA	few	TRBJ2-1	TRBV6-5	TGTGCCAGCAGTTTCGCTAGTTCCCACAATGAGCAGTTCTTC	CASSFASSHNEQFF
TRBD1	once	TRBJ2-3	TRBV5-1	TGCGCCAGCAGTTTCGGGACAGGGGGCCCCACAGATACGCAGTATTTT	CASSFGTGGPTDTQYF
TRBD1	NA	TRBJ2-7	TRBV28	TGTGCCAGCAGTTTAAGGAGTTGGACAGGGGGGCACGAGCAGTACTTC	CASSLRSWTGGHEQYF
NA	NA	TRBJ2-3	TRBV5-4	TGTGCCAGCAGCTCCGTTCCAGATACGCAGTATTTT	CASSSVPDTQYF
NA	NA	TRBJ2-7	TRBV12-5	TGTGCTAGTGGTTTGTCGGCAGGGGTCGAGCAGTACTTC	CASGLSAGVEQYF
NA	NA	TRBJ2-3	TRBV6-5	TGTGCCAGCAGCAAAACAGGGACAGATACGCAGTATTTT	CASSKTGTDTQYF
TRBD1	NA	TRBJ1-6	TRBV5-1	TGCGCCAGCAGCCCCGGACAGGGGGGTTCACCCCTCCACTTT	CASSPGQGGSPLHF
NA	NA	TRBJ2-7	TRBV5-4	TGTGCCAGCAGCCTCGGTGACTACGAGCAGTACTTC	CASSLGDYEQYF
NA	few	TRBJ1-1	TRBV10-3	TGTGCCATCAGGGAGGTGGCTTTCGGGGGCACTGAAGCTTTCTTT	CAIREVAFGGTEAFF
NA	NA	TRBJ1-2	TRBV2	TGTGCCAGCAGCCTTACCAGGGAGGGGAGCTATGGCTACACCTTC	CASSLTREGSYGYTF
NA	NA	TRBJ1-3	TRBV6-6	TGTGCCAGCAGTTATCTTGGGGCCGGAAACACCATATATTTT	CASSYLGAGNTIYF
TRBD2	NA	TRBJ2-1	TRBV4-1	TGCGCCAGCAGCCAGGTCGGGGGGACCACCTACAATGAGCAGTTCTTC	CASSQVGGTTYNEQFF
TRBD2	once	TRBJ2-7	TRBV5-1	TGCGCCAGCAGCTTAACTAGCGGATCCTACGAGCAGTACTTC	CASSLTSGSYEQYF
NA	NA	TRBJ2-3	TRBV9	TGTGCCAGCAGCCCCAGTGCGGCGGGACCGTCAGATACGCAGTATTTT	CASSPSAAGPSDTQYF
NA	NA	TRBJ2-1	TRBV10-2	TGCGCCAGCACTAAAGGACAGGAGCAGTTCTTC	CASTKGQEQFF
NA	NA	TRBJ1-6	TRBV5-4	TGTGCCAGCAGTTTACATTCTTCCGATTCACCCCTCCACTTT	CASSLHSSDSPLHF
NA	NA	TRBJ2-6	TRBV29-1	TGCAGCGTGGCCGGTGCAGGGCCAAACTCTGGGGCCAACGTCCTGACTTTC	CSVAGAGPNSGANVLTF
TRBD1	NA	TRBJ1-1	TRBV19	TGTGCCAGTATGACCGGGACAGGGGGCTTTGGAACTGAAGCTTTCTTT	CASMTGTGGFGTEAFF
NA	NA	TRBJ1-5	TRBV27	TGTGCCAGCTCCCCCGGACAGTACAATCAGCCCCAGCATTTT	CASSPGQYNQPQHF